This is a list of T cell receptor beta chains from one sample in a study of T cell responses to AZD1222 COVID-19 vaccine. Sequencing was performed with immunoSEQ multiplex PCR; in TCRdb, only in-frame clones are kept and a portion is missing. This sample has fewer than 150,000 clones; more than 75% occur once, and the top ten carry approximately 10%. Sequencing used peripheral blood, obtained on day 0 of AZD1222 vaccination. The receptors were gathered from an adult in good health. Both conserved end residues are part of each CDR3. The D gene is left open where the match is weak. Clone size is stated in some rows and not others, as once, few, many or a class when expanded.

abundance: -
d_gene: -
j_gene: TRBJ1-5
len: 13
v_gene: TRBV30
CDR3aa: CAWSGQGDQPQHF
CDR3nt: TGTGCCTGGAGTGGGCAGGGCGATCAGCCCCAGCATTTT

abundance: -
d_gene: TRBD2
j_gene: TRBJ2-5
len: 15
v_gene: TRBV7-2
CDR3aa: CASSLVLGREETQYF
CDR3nt: TGTGCCAGCAGCTTAGTTCTGGGGAGGGAAGAGACCCAGTACTTC

abundance: few
d_gene: -
j_gene: TRBJ1-2
len: 14
v_gene: TRBV28
CDR3aa: CASTLAGTLYGYTF
CDR3nt: TGTGCCAGCACCCTAGCCGGGACGTTATATGGCTACACCTTC

abundance: -
d_gene: -
j_gene: TRBJ1-1
len: 14
v_gene: TRBV7-3
CDR3aa: CASSFRPGDTEAFF
CDR3nt: TGTGCCAGCAGCTTCAGGCCTGGGGACACTGAAGCTTTCTTT

abundance: once
d_gene: -
j_gene: TRBJ1-1
len: 14
v_gene: TRBV7-9
CDR3aa: CASGSRRAYTEAFF
CDR3nt: TGTGCCAGCGGCTCCAGAAGGGCTTACACTGAAGCTTTCTTT

abundance: -
d_gene: TRBD1
j_gene: TRBJ2-1
len: 13
v_gene: TRBV6-1
CDR3aa: CASSEGTGYEQFF
CDR3nt: TGTGCCAGCAGTGAAGGGACAGGGTATGAGCAGTTCTTC

abundance: -
d_gene: TRBD1
j_gene: TRBJ1-1
len: 14
v_gene: TRBV5-4
CDR3aa: CASSLGGGFTEAFF
CDR3nt: TGTGCCAGCAGCTTGGGAGGGGGCTTCACTGAAGCTTTCTTT

abundance: -
d_gene: -
j_gene: TRBJ1-5
len: 12
v_gene: TRBV6-6
CDR3aa: CASSGGNQPQHF
CDR3nt: TGTGCCAGCAGTGGCGGCAATCAGCCCCAGCATTTT

abundance: -
d_gene: -
j_gene: TRBJ2-1
len: 15
v_gene: TRBV24-1
CDR3aa: CATSDPGTAVGEQFF
CDR3nt: TGTGCCACCAGTGACCCCGGGACTGCTGTAGGTGAGCAGTTCTTC

abundance: few
d_gene: -
j_gene: TRBJ1-6
len: 17
v_gene: TRBV5-6
CDR3aa: CASSLGPGQVINSPLHF
CDR3nt: TGTGCCAGCAGCTTGGGGCCCGGGCAGGTGATAAATTCACCCCTCCACTTT

abundance: -
d_gene: -
j_gene: TRBJ1-2
len: 12
v_gene: TRBV6-5
CDR3aa: CASSYGNYGYTF
CDR3nt: TGTGCCAGCAGTTATGGGAACTATGGCTACACCTTC

abundance: -
d_gene: -
j_gene: TRBJ2-1
len: 16
v_gene: TRBV4-3
CDR3aa: CASSQEMGVIYNEQFF
CDR3nt: TGCGCCAGCAGCCAAGAGATGGGCGTAATCTACAATGAGCAGTTCTTC

abundance: -
d_gene: TRBD1
j_gene: TRBJ1-4
len: 14
v_gene: TRBV5-1
CDR3aa: CASSLTGQGEKLFF
CDR3nt: TGCGCCAGCAGCTTGACGGGACAGGGTGAAAAACTGTTTTTT

abundance: -
d_gene: TRBD2
j_gene: TRBJ2-3
len: 15
v_gene: TRBV7-3
CDR3aa: CASSLKASGRDTQYF
CDR3nt: TGTGCCAGCAGCTTAAAGGCTAGCGGGAGAGATACGCAGTATTTT

abundance: -
d_gene: -
j_gene: TRBJ1-2
len: 15
v_gene: TRBV28
CDR3aa: CASSPFRILNYGYTF
CDR3nt: TGTGCCAGCAGTCCTTTTCGGATCCTCAACTATGGCTACACCTTC

abundance: once
d_gene: TRBD2
j_gene: TRBJ2-5
len: 16
v_gene: TRBV7-3
CDR3aa: CASSSSRLAGSETQYF
CDR3nt: TGTGCCAGCAGCTCCTCGAGACTAGCGGGATCGGAGACCCAGTACTTC

abundance: -
d_gene: -
j_gene: TRBJ1-2
len: 15
v_gene: TRBV7-6
CDR3aa: CASSLTGAYNYGYTF
CDR3nt: TGTGCCAGCAGCTTAACCGGGGCTTACAACTATGGCTACACCTTC

abundance: -
d_gene: -
j_gene: TRBJ2-7
len: 14
v_gene: TRBV5-4
CDR3aa: CASSFARSSYEQYF
CDR3nt: TGTGCCAGCAGCTTTGCGAGAAGCTCCTACGAGCAGTACTTC